Presented here are 28 T cell receptor beta chains from one specimen sequenced in a study of CD8+CD57+ T cells in acquired aplastic anemia. The TCR beta profiling, which covered VDJ combination and CDR3 sequence, was carried out using genomic DNA as the template. Via MiXCR, TCRdb re-called the reads, giving one row per CDR3 protein. The sample holds about 98,000 distinct CDR3 sequences, roughly two thirds seen once. Before being chosen for sequencing, patients had shown CD8+CD57+ cell expansion by flow cytometry. The source material was sorted CD4+, CD8+, or CD8+CD57+ T cells (not recorded which) from PBMCs. These receptors came from a human donor with aplastic anemia.

This clonotype was detected many times. The gene calls are TRBV2 and TRBJ2-1; D is perhaps TRBD2 (5 bases). V lost 9 bases to trimming and J lost 15 bases, with 15 bases between them. The germline V gene has CDR1 SNHLY and CDR2 FYNNEI. The length of the CDR3 is 10 residues. CDR3 DNA sequence: TGTGCCAGTACGGGAACCAACTTGTTCTTC. It is translated as CASTGTNLFF.

The DNA for the CDR3 is TGCGCCAGCAGCGAATTAACAGGGGGGGATGGCTACACCTTC. It encodes CASSELTGGDGYTF. The chain joins TRBV5-1 to TRBJ1-2; 8 bases agree with TRBD1. The junction had 8 bases not matched to a gene; V was cut back by 4 bases and J by 6 bases. Germline CDR1 is SGHRS and CDR2 is YFSETQ. This CDR3 is 14 amino acids long.

This clonotype was seen a handful of times. V is TRBV15 and J is TRBJ2-3; D might be TRBD1 or TRBD2, each matching 6 bases. CDR3 length equals 16 residues. Germline CDR1 LNHNV, CDR2 YYDKDF (reference sequence). The V gene lost 3 bases and the J gene lost 0 bases, with 13 bases spanning the gap. The CDR3 DNA reads TGTGCCACCAGCAGTCGGCTGGGGGGCAGCACAGATACGCAGTATTTT. Its translation: CATSSRLGGSTDTQYF.

The CDR3 sequence is CASSPGTGGIYEQYF. The CDR3, as DNA: TGTGCCAGCAGCCCCGGGACAGGGGGCATCTACGAGCAGTACTTC. The chain employs TRBV7-9 and TRBJ2-7, with 12 bases aligning to TRBD1. The CDR3 extends over 15 amino acids. The germline V gene has CDR1 SEHNR and CDR2 FQNEAQ (reference sequence). The J segment lost 3 bases and the V segment lost 5 bases, leaving 5 bases of the junction unmatched.

This clonotype was counted between two and nine times. J is TRBJ2-3 and V is TRBV7-6; D call uncertain. In germline, CDR1 is SGHVS, CDR2 FNYEAQ. The V end lost 1 base, the J end lost 3 bases, and 8 bases lay between the germline ends. This CDR3 has 14 amino acids. The CDR3 spells CASSLVGGTDTQYF. CDR3 nucleotides: TGTGCCAGCAGCTTAGTAGGTGGGACAGATACGCAGTATTTT.

The V gene is TRBV29-1, the J gene TRBJ2-5; the D gene could be TRBD1 or TRBD2 (5 bases each). Trimming took off 4 bases at V and 2 bases at J, with 26 bases between the two ends. Germline V gene data show CDR1 as SQVTM and CDR2 as ANQGSEA. The CDR3 extends over 18 amino acids. The CDR3 is CSVAFVVRGGPLQETQYF. CDR3 sequence (DNA): TGCAGCGTTGCGTTCGTGGTCCGGGGCGGTCCCTTACAAGAGACCCAGTACTTC.

This clonotype was found a few times. The rearrangement joins TRBV15 to TRBJ2-5, with 7 bases that match TRBD1. Germline assignment: CDR1 LNHNV and CDR2 YYDKDF (reference sequence). V was clipped by 3 bases and J by 3 bases; unmatched bases: 4. The CDR3 has 14 residues. For the CDR3, the DNA is TGTGCCACCAGCAGCCGACAGGGTAAAGAGACCCAGTACTTC. Its protein product is CATSSRQGKETQYF.

Written as DNA, the CDR3 is TGCAGCGTTGAAGAAAATAAGCGGCTTTACTACAATGAGCAGTTCTTC. The encoded protein is CSVEENKRLYYNEQFF. The chain uses TRBV29-1 and TRBJ2-1, with D tentatively TRBD2 (5 bases). CDR1 and CDR2 from the germline V gene are SQVTM and ANQGSEA. Trimming took off 0 bases at V and 3 bases at J, with 15 bases between the two ends. The CDR3 has 16 amino acids.

The chain couples TRBV11-1 to TRBJ2-3, with 7 positions matching TRBD1. This CDR3 has 16 residues. V gave up 4 bases and J gave up 2 bases; unmatched junction bases: 9. In germline, CDR1 is SGHAT, CDR2 FQDESV (reference sequence). For the CDR3, the DNA is TGTGCCAGCAGCTGGCCGACCGGGACAGTCACAGATACGCAGTATTTT. Translated, it gives CASSWPTGTVTDTQYF.

This sequence joins TRBV29-1 and TRBJ2-7; no clear D. The CDR3 is 10 residues long. Trimming removed 3 bases from V and 1 base from J, with 1 base in between. Germline V gene data show CDR1 as SQVTM and CDR2 as ANQGSEA. CDR3 in amino acids: CSVDSYEQYF. The CDR3 region has the DNA TGCAGCGTTGATTCCTACGAGCAGTACTTC.

V and J are TRBV7-9 and TRBJ1-1; perhaps TRBD1 as D (5 bases). V was pared by 10 bases and J by 4 bases, with 13 bases between. Germline V gene lookup returns CDR1 SEHNR and CDR2 FQNEAQ (reference sequence). This CDR3 contains 12 residues. As DNA, the CDR3 is TGTGCCACCTCAGTGGGGGTCACTGAAGCTTTCTTT. It yields the protein CATSVGVTEAFF.

The rearrangement joins TRBV10-3 to TRBJ2-7, with D possibly being TRBD1 (8 bases). V was shortened by 6 bases and J by 6 bases, with 15 bases between the two germline ends. The germline CDR1 and CDR2 sequences are ENHRY and SYGVKD. CDR3 size: 13 residues. DNA for the CDR3: TGTGCCATCAGCCTGACAGGGGAGGGCGAGCAGTACTTC. Residues: CAISLTGEGEQYF.

This clonotype was detected only a few times. The rearrangement links TRBV2 to TRBJ2-7; TRBD1 matches at 9 bases. Germline trimming cut 3 bases from V and 2 bases from J; bases unmatched to any gene: 5. Germline lookup yields CDR1 SNHLY and CDR2 FYNNEI. The length of the CDR3 is 15 residues. CDR3 loop: CASSEGGQGPYEQYF. DNA of the CDR3: TGTGCCAGCAGTGAGGGGGGACAGGGACCCTACGAGCAGTACTTC. Supplemented by reference TRBV2 and TRBJ2-7, the full variable domain reads EPEVTQTPSHQVTQMGQEVILRCVPISNHLYFYWYRQILGQKVEFLVSFYNNEISEKSEIFDDQFSVERPDGSNFTLKIRSTKLEDSAMYFCASSEGGQGPYEQYFGPGTRLTVT.

The rearrangement joins TRBV11-2 to TRBJ2-1, with D perhaps TRBD1 or TRBD2 (9 bases each). V lost 4 bases to trimming and J lost 4 bases, with 20 bases between them. Germline loops: CDR1 SGHAT, CDR2 FQNNGV. CDR3 size: 17 residues. CDR3 region: CASSSRGGGQGYNEQFF. The DNA for the CDR3 is TGTGCCAGCAGCTCACGCGGGGGGGGACAGGGATACAATGAGCAGTTCTTC.

The gene calls are TRBV2 and TRBJ2-7; perhaps TRBD1 as D (6 bases). This CDR3 region has 12 residues. Germline CDR1 is SNHLY and CDR2 is FYNNEI. With 4 bases removed from V and 4 bases from J, the gap between germline ends came to 8 bases. For the CDR3, the DNA is TGTGCCAGCAGTGTAGGACAGTACGAGCAGTACTTC. Translation gives CASSVGQYEQYF. Variable domain in full (rest from reference TRBV2 and TRBJ2-7): EPEVTQTPSHQVTQMGQEVILRCVPISNHLYFYWYRQILGQKVEFLVSFYNNEISEKSEIFDDQFSVERPDGSNFTLKIRSTKLEDSAMYFCASSVGQYEQYFGPGTRLTVT.

This chain links TRBV7-3 with TRBJ1-3; D is undetermined. This CDR3 contains 12 residues. Trimming shortened V by 6 bases and J by 3 bases, and 6 bases separated the two germline ends. CDR1 SGHTA and CDR2 FQGTGA come from the germline V gene. In DNA form, the CDR3 reads TGTGCCAGCAGTCCGGATGGAAACACCATATATTTT. Translation: CASSPDGNTIYF.

This sequence joins TRBV20-1 and TRBJ1-1, with a weak D call TRBD1 (6 bases). This CDR3 has 15 residues. V was shortened by 3 bases and J by 1 base, with 15 bases between the two germline ends. CDR1 DFQATT and CDR2 SNEGSKA come from the germline V gene (reference sequence). The CDR3: CSARVNVGQNTEAFF. The CDR3 region has the DNA TGCAGTGCTAGGGTCAACGTGGGACAGAACACTGAAGCTTTCTTT.

The chain recombines TRBV7-9 with TRBJ2-7; D is possibly TRBD2 (6 bases). Germline V lookup: CDR1 SEHNR, CDR2 FQNEAQ (reference sequence). V shed 5 bases and J shed 7 bases, with 15 bases lying between them. The CDR3 is 13 residues long. CDR3 loop: CASSIGGLGEQYF. The CDR3 DNA follows: TGTGCCAGCAGCATCGGGGGACTCGGGGAGCAGTACTTC.

The chain combines TRBV20-1 with TRBJ1-6, with D unresolved. Between the trimmed V and J ends, which lost 1 base and 3 bases, there was a span of 7 bases. The CDR3 consists of 14 residues. Per germline, CDR1 DFQATT and CDR2 SNEGSKA (reference sequence). CDR3 protein: CSARVWGYNSPLHF. CDR3 coding DNA: TGCAGTGCTAGAGTTTGGGGCTATAATTCACCCCTCCACTTT.

Ten or more counts support this clonotype. This rearrangement joins TRBV7-8 to TRBJ1-2, with TRBD1 matching over 9 bases. J was trimmed by 4 bases and V by 1 base; bases with no gene match: 10. CDR3 length: 17 amino acids. CDR1 and CDR2 (germline): SGHVS, FQNEAQ. The DNA for the CDR3 is TGTGCCAGCAGCTTAGGGACAGGGGAGGCCTTAGTCTATGGCTACACCTTC. It translates to CASSLGTGEALVYGYTF.

The rearrangement joins TRBV24-1 to TRBJ1-2, with 10 nucleotides matching TRBD1. V dropped 4 bases and J dropped 4; count of bases not matched to a gene: 8. CDR1 and CDR2 from the germline V gene are KGHDR and SFDVKD. The CDR3 totals 16 residues. CDR3 nucleotide sequence: TGTGCCACCAGTGACTCTGGACAGGGGGGTCCCTATGGCTACACCTTC. Its translation is CATSDSGQGGPYGYTF.

V gene TRBV19 combines with J gene TRBJ1-1; maybe TRBD1 (6 bases). The germline CDR1 and CDR2 sequences are LNHDA and SQIVND (reference sequence). The CDR3 contains 12 residues. Trimming took off 4 bases at V and 7 bases at J, with 10 bases between the two ends. The CDR3 region is CASSTGALEAFF. CDR3 sequence (DNA): TGTGCCAGTAGTACAGGGGCCCTTGAAGCTTTCTTT.

The rearrangement uses TRBV7-6 and TRBJ2-1; 8 bases fit TRBD2. The CDR3 has 17 amino acids. Germline CDR1 is SGHVS and CDR2 is FNYEAQ. The trim removed 1 base at V and 3 bases at J, leaving 8 bases unmatched. The CDR3 DNA reads TGTGCCAGCAGCTTAGAAGCGGGGGAAACTGTCTACAATGAGCAGTTCTTC. This translates into CASSLEAGETVYNEQFF.

This clonotype was found a few times. This chain links TRBV29-1 with TRBJ1-2; D gene unclear. Trimming took 1 base from V and 0 from J, leaving 6 bases between them. This CDR3 is built from 13 residues. CDR1 is SQVTM and CDR2 is ANQGSEA in the germline V gene. The DNA for the CDR3 is TGCAGCGTTGAAGGGGCCCCTAACTATGGCTACACCTTC. Its protein product is CSVEGAPNYGYTF.

This chain uses TRBV11-2 with TRBJ2-1; unclear D gene. Trimming removed 1 base from V and 5 bases from J, with 12 bases in between. Germline CDR1 SGHAT, CDR2 FQNNGV. The CDR3 is made up of 15 amino acids. This CDR3 reads CASSLVQLTNNEQFF. The CDR3 DNA sequence: TGTGCCAGCAGCTTAGTACAGCTAACAAACAATGAGCAGTTCTTC.

This clonotype came up many times. The V call is TRBV24-1, the J call TRBJ1-2, with a possible D match to TRBD1 (5 bases). Trimming took 3 bases from V and 8 from J, leaving 18 bases between them. This CDR3 contains 15 residues. Germline lookup yields CDR1 KGHDR and CDR2 SFDVKD. In DNA, the CDR3 is TGTGCCACCAGTGATCCTGACAGTTCGGTTGAAGGCTACACCTTC. Its translation: CATSDPDSSVEGYTF.

This clonotype was observed a few times. J is TRBJ2-3 and V is TRBV10-3, with 11 bases identical to TRBD2. This CDR3 has 15 residues. Germline V gene sequence: CDR1 ENHRY, CDR2 SYGVKD. J was trimmed by 3 bases and V by 4 bases; bases with no gene match: 3. The CDR3 protein is CAISGASGRTDTQYF. In DNA form, the CDR3 reads TGTGCCATCAGTGGGGCTAGCGGGAGGACAGATACGCAGTATTTT.

The chain combines TRBV24-1 with TRBJ2-1, with TRBD2 identical over 9 bases. In germline, CDR1 is KGHDR, CDR2 SFDVKD. This CDR3 region has 15 residues. Germline trimming cut 3 bases from V and 8 bases from J; bases unmatched to any gene: 7. The CDR3 loop is CATSDHRTSVDEQFF. In nucleotides, the CDR3 is TGTGCCACCAGTGATCATCGGACTAGCGTGGATGAGCAGTTCTTC.